One T cell receptor beta chain is described in this entry. As yet, its antigen is unknown. The record originates from a study of cytotoxic CD8 clonotypes in ibrutinib-treated CLL. Across the study: Response material was collected after a median about 12 months of treatment, range 6 to 36.

Findings of the study overall: Sampling schedules were unmatched across sustained-remission and progressing patients. Private clonotypes, not public ones, expanded at ibrutinib response. Baseline clonality, above age-matched healthy donor levels, tracked circulating CD8+ T-cell counts.

V dropped 8 bases and J dropped 5 bases, with 19 bases sitting between them. CDR1 and CDR2 (germline): MNHEY, SVGAGI. The length of the CDR3 is 15 residues. The method was immunoSEQ multiplex PCR; TCRdb's version includes in-frame clones alone and lacks a portion of them. The sample shows tens of thousands of clones, roughly 80% of them seen only once. This chain links TRBV6-5 with TRBJ2-1; TRBD2 is a possible D gene (5 bases). The sequencing here drew on PBMCs, taken before ibrutinib treatment. The sequence derives from a human donor with chronic lymphocytic leukemia. In DNA, the CDR3 is TGTGCCAGCTCCCCCGAGGGAAGCAATCACAATGAGCAGTTCTTC. Its translation is CASSPEGSNHNEQFF.